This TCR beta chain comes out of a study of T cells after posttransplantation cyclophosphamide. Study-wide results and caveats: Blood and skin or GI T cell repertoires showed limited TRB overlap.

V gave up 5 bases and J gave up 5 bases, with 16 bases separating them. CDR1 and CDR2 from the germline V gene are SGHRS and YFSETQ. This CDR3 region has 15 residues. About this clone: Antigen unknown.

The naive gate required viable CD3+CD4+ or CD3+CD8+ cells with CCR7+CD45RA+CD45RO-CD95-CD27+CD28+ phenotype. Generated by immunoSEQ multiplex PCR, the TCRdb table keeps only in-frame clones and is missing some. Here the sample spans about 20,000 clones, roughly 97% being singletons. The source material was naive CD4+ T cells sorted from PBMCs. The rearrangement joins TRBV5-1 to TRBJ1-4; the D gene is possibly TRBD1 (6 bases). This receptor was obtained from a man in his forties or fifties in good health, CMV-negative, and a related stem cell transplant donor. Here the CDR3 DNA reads TGCGCCAGCAGTCGGGGGGCAGGGCCAAATGAAAAACTGTTTTTT. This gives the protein CASSRGAGPNEKLFF.